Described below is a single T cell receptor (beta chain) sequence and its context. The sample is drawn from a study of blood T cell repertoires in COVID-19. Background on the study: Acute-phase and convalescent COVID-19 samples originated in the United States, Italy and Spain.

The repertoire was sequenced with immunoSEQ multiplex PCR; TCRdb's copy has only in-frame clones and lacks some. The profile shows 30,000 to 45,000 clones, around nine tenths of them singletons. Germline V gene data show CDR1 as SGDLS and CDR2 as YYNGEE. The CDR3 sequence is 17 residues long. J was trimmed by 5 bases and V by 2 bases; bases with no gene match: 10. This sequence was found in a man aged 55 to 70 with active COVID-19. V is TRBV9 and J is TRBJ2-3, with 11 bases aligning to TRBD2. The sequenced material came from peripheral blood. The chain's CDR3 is CASSVASRLAGGDTQYF. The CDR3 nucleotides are TGTGCCAGCAGCGTTGCCTCGAGGCTAGCGGGGGGAGATACGCAGTATTTT. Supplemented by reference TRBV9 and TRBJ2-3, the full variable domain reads DSGVTQTPKHLITATGQRVTLRCSPRSGDLSVYWYQQSLDQGLQFLIQYYNGEERAKGNILERFSAQQFPDLHSELNLSSLELGDSALYFCASSVASRLAGGDTQYFGPGTRLTVL.